The rows below give T cell receptor beta chains drawn from one sample of a study of T cell responses to AZD1222 COVID-19 vaccine. The repertoire was sequenced with immunoSEQ multiplex PCR; TCRdb's copy has only in-frame clones and lacks some. The table lists approximately 97,000 clones, roughly 84% of them singletons. The sample in question was peripheral blood, obtained on day 0 of AZD1222 vaccination. Receptors originate from an adult in good health. Each CDR3 is given with its conserved first and last residue. D genes are given only for firm matches.

>TRBV19|TRBD1|TRBJ2-5
CASSTLYTHRGDPEGGETQYF
TGTGCCAGTAGTACCCTGTACACTCACAGGGGGGACCCGGAGGGAGGAGAGACCCAGTACTTC
>TRBV24-1|TRBD1|TRBJ1-2
CATSDPGTGYGYTF
TGTGCCACCAGTGATCCCGGGACAGGGTATGGCTACACCTTC
>TRBV19|.|TRBJ2-3
CASSPVPGGSMGDTQYF
TGTGCCAGTAGCCCCGTCCCCGGGGGATCTATGGGAGATACGCAGTATTTT
>TRBV27|TRBD1|TRBJ1-4
CASNLPVQGFFLVLLALMRGLFF
TGTGCCAGCAACCTCCCGGTACAGGGGTTTTTTCTAGTGCTTCTGGCCCTAATGCGCGGACTGTTTTTT
>TRBV30|.|TRBJ1-6
CAWSVDSQNSPLHF
TGTGCCTGGAGTGTGGACAGCCAAAATTCACCCCTCCACTTT
>TRBV6-4|.|TRBJ2-1
CASSDSGTSNEQFF
TGTGCCAGCAGTGACTCCGGGACGAGCAATGAGCAGTTCTTC
>TRBV4-2|.|TRBJ2-3
CASRLEHTSATDTQYF
TGTGCCAGCAGACTCGAGCATACATCGGCGACAGATACGCAGTATTTT
>TRBV5-8|TRBD2|TRBJ2-5
CASSNPGLAGVAGETQYF
TGTGCCAGCAGCAATCCGGGACTAGCGGGAGTGGCGGGGGAGACCCAGTACTTC
>TRBV19|.|TRBJ1-6
CASKAVFDSPLHF
TGTGCCAGTAAGGCGGTCTTTGATTCACCCCTCCACTTT
>TRBV6-5|TRBD2|TRBJ2-5
CASTLRLAVQETQYF
TGTGCCAGCACCCTCCGACTAGCGGTCCAAGAGACCCAGTACTTC
>TRBV2|TRBD1|TRBJ1-3
CASRTGAGNTIYF
TGTGCCAGCAGGACAGGGGCTGGAAACACCATATATTTT
>TRBV7-2|.|TRBJ2-1
CASSLEASRLNEQFF
TGTGCCAGCAGCTTAGAGGCTAGCCGACTCAATGAGCAGTTCTTC
>TRBV30|.|TRBJ1-6
CAWMGMEGRRRNSPLHF
TGTGCCTGGATGGGGATGGAAGGCCGGCGTAGGAATTCACCCCTCCACTTT
>TRBV19|TRBD2|TRBJ2-3
CASSISGGLFGTQYF
TGTGCCAGTAGTATCTCGGGGGGGCTGTTTGGTACGCAGTATTTT
>TRBV3-1/TRBV3-2|TRBD1|TRBJ1-1
CASSQVRGTGGTEAFF
TGTGCCAGCAGCCAAGTTCGCGGGACAGGGGGCACTGAAGCTTTCTTT